These T cell receptor beta chains were read from a single sample in a study of T cells in Graves' hyperthyroidism and ophthalmopathy. TCRdb re-analysed the multiplex PCR reads in MiXCR, keeping a single row per CDR3 protein. The sample contains about 560,000 distinct CDR3 sequences, roughly 14% of which appear only once. Material: blood. These receptors originate from a woman aged 30 to 39 with Graves' hyperthyroidism. CDR3s include the opening cysteine and the closing phenylalanine or tryptophan. D genes are given only for firm matches. Clone size is given for some rows only: seen once, a few or many times, or a class if the clone is expanded.

CDR3nt	CDR3aa	abundance	j_gene	d_gene	v_gene
TGTGCCAGCAGCTCCGGTTTCTACGAGCAGTACTTC	CASSSGFYEQYF	many	TRBJ2-7	NA	TRBV12-3/TRBV12-4
TGTGCCAGCAGACAGAGCGGGAGGGTAAATGAGCAGTTCTTC	CASRQSGRVNEQFF	many	TRBJ2-1	TRBD2	TRBV12-3/TRBV12-4
TGTGCCAGCAGACGACAGGCCAATCAGCCCCAGCATTTT	CASRRQANQPQHF	many	TRBJ1-5	NA	TRBV6-2/TRBV6-3
TGTGCCACCAGTGGGTGGACAGGGACAGATACGCAGTATTTT	CATSGWTGTDTQYF	NA	TRBJ2-3	TRBD1	TRBV24-1
TGTGCCAGCAGCTTATTTCTCGGCCGCGCGGAGACCCAGTACTTC	CASSLFLGRAETQYF	few	TRBJ2-5	NA	TRBV7-9
TGTGCCAGCAGTGTCGGAAGAAGGGGGAACACTGAAGCTTTCTTT	CASSVGRRGNTEAFF	many	TRBJ1-1	NA	TRBV6-1
TGTGCCAGCAGCTTAGATGGGCAGCGGGAAGGGGATACGCAGTATTTT	CASSLDGQREGDTQYF	many	TRBJ2-3	TRBD2	TRBV11-3
TGTGCCTGGAGTGCCGTAAATGAGCAGTTCTTC	CAWSAVNEQFF	many	TRBJ2-1	NA	TRBV30
TGTGCCAGCAGTTCAACAGGGGGGCGGCAGCCCCAGCATTTT	CASSSTGGRQPQHF	many	TRBJ1-5	TRBD1	TRBV12-3/TRBV12-4
TGTGCCAGCAGTCGCCGAAGGGGGCCCTACAATGAGCAGTTCTTC	CASSRRRGPYNEQFF	many	TRBJ2-1	TRBD1	TRBV28
TGCAGTGCTAGACAGGAGTCGAACACCGGGGAGCTGTTTTTT	CSARQESNTGELFF	few	TRBJ2-2	NA	TRBV20-1
TGTGCCAGCAGTTTAGTCCCACAGTTCTTGGGCGGGCAGCCCCAGCATTTT	CASSLVPQFLGGQPQHF	few	TRBJ1-5	NA	TRBV28
TGTGCCAGCAGTTACTCGCGTTTCTCCCACGAGCAGTACTTC	CASSYSRFSHEQYF	NA	TRBJ2-7	NA	TRBV6-5
TGTGCCTGGAGTGTAGCGCCTAGCGGACACAATGAGCAGTTCTTC	CAWSVAPSGHNEQFF	NA	TRBJ2-1	TRBD2	TRBV30
TGTGCCACCAGTGACCACACTCGCATCTCCTACAATGAGCAGTTCTTC	CATSDHTRISYNEQFF	few	TRBJ2-1	NA	TRBV24-1
TGTGCCAGCAGCTTAAGCGGGACTACAGCGGATACGCAGTATTTT	CASSLSGTTADTQYF	few	TRBJ2-3	TRBD2	TRBV7-3
TGTGCCAGCAGTTACCCACGGGGCCAATACGAGCAGTACTTC	CASSYPRGQYEQYF	many	TRBJ2-7	NA	TRBV6-5
TGCGCCAGCAGCCTAGGGCAGGGGGTAGCCTACGAGCAGTTCTTC	CASSLGQGVAYEQFF	NA	TRBJ2-1	TRBD1	TRBV4-3
TGTGCCAGCAGTCTCGACACTGGCACTGAAGCTTTCTTT	CASSLDTGTEAFF	many	TRBJ1-1	NA	TRBV2
TGTGCCAGCAGTTCGGCCGGGAGCCCGAGGGGCAATCAGCCCCAGCATTTT	CASSSAGSPRGNQPQHF	few	TRBJ1-5	NA	TRBV28
TGTGCCAGCAGTTACCGAGCAAGTAGCGGGAGCTCCTACGAGCAGTACTTC	CASSYRASSGSSYEQYF	many	TRBJ2-7	TRBD2	TRBV6-5
TGTGCCAGCAGCTTATTAGGGCCGGGATCCACCGGGGAGCTGTTTTTT	CASSLLGPGSTGELFF	many	TRBJ2-2	NA	TRBV11-1
TGTGCCGCCGGCCCGCCAGACCAAGAGACCCAGTACTTC	CAAGPPDQETQYF	many	TRBJ2-5	NA	TRBV28
TGCGCCAGCAGCTTTGACCCCGGAACCTCCTATAATTCACCCCTCCACTTT	CASSFDPGTSYNSPLHF	few	TRBJ1-6	NA	TRBV5-1
TGTGCCAGTAGTATAGTGGCCAGGGAGGACACCGGGGAGCTGTTTTTT	CASSIVAREDTGELFF	NA	TRBJ2-2	NA	TRBV19
TGCGCCAGCAGCTGGTCCATCAATCTAGCCAAAAACATTCAGTACTTC	CASSWSINLAKNIQYF	NA	TRBJ2-4	NA	TRBV5-1
TGTGCCAGTACTAAGTTACCCCTCAATGAAGCTTTCTTT	CASTKLPLNEAFF	few	TRBJ1-1	NA	TRBV19
TGTGCCAGCAGCTTATCGCGACCCCAAGAGACCCAGTACTTC	CASSLSRPQETQYF	many	TRBJ2-5	NA	TRBV11-2
TGCAGCGTTGAGGGTGGGCAGGCCTACGAGCAGTACTTC	CSVEGGQAYEQYF	NA	TRBJ2-7	NA	TRBV29-1
TGTGCCAGCAGCTTTAATCAGGAATCGACTGGGGAGCAGTACTTC	CASSFNQESTGEQYF	few	TRBJ2-7	NA	TRBV7-9
TGTGCCAGCAGTGACCGGCAGGGTCCTCAGCCCCAGCATTTT	CASSDRQGPQPQHF	NA	TRBJ1-5	NA	TRBV6-1
TGTGCCAGCCATCCTCTAGCGGGAGAAGATACGCAGTATTTT	CASHPLAGEDTQYF	once	TRBJ2-3	TRBD2	TRBV12-3/TRBV12-4
TGCAGTGCTAGAGTATCCGGTCGGGCGGGAGACAATGAGCAGTTCTTC	CSARVSGRAGDNEQFF	many	TRBJ2-1	TRBD2	TRBV20-1
TGTGCCATCACTGCGGGAGGGGAGCAGTTCTTC	CAITAGGEQFF	NA	TRBJ2-1	TRBD2	TRBV10-3
TGTGCCAGCAGCTTAGCACAGAACACTGAAGCTTTCTTT	CASSLAQNTEAFF	many	TRBJ1-1	NA	TRBV7-2
TGCAGTGCTGCGGAGGGGCAGGGGGTGGGTAATGAGCAGTTCTTC	CSAAEGQGVGNEQFF	NA	TRBJ2-1	NA	TRBV20-1
TGCAGTGCTAGCGGGAGCATAGAGACCCAGTACTTC	CSASGSIETQYF	many	TRBJ2-5	NA	TRBV20-1
TGTGCCAGCACGATCGTTCAGGCTAATTCACCCCTCCACTTT	CASTIVQANSPLHF	many	TRBJ1-6	NA	TRBV2
TGTGCCAGCAGTTCCCCGAACACTAGGACAGATTACACCGGGGAGCTGTTTTTT	CASSSPNTRTDYTGELFF	few	TRBJ2-2	NA	TRBV27
TGCGCCAGCAGCCAAGAATTCCCGGGACAGGGATACGAGCAGTACTTC	CASSQEFPGQGYEQYF	many	TRBJ2-7	TRBD1	TRBV4-3
TGTGCCAGCAGTGAAAGGGTAGCGGGAATCGCCTACGAGCAGTACTTC	CASSERVAGIAYEQYF	few	TRBJ2-7	TRBD2	TRBV6-1
TGTGCCGTAGAAGTGACTAGCGGAACAAGCTCCTACAATGAGCAGTTCTTC	CAVEVTSGTSSYNEQFF	many	TRBJ2-1	TRBD2	TRBV2
TGTGCCAGCAGTGCACTGGGGGCGTGGGACACTGAAGCTTTCTTT	CASSALGAWDTEAFF	NA	TRBJ1-1	NA	TRBV28
TGCAGCGTTGATTGGGGCGGCGATGAGCAGTTCTTC	CSVDWGGDEQFF	few	TRBJ2-1	NA	TRBV29-1
TGTGCCAGCAGTTCTCCCCTCTCCTACGAGCAGTACTTC	CASSSPLSYEQYF	many	TRBJ2-7	NA	TRBV27
TGTGCCAGCAGCGTAAGCGGGAGCCGGAAGTTGAATGAGCAGTTCTTC	CASSVSGSRKLNEQFF	few	TRBJ2-1	TRBD2	TRBV7-2
TGTGCCAGCAGCTTAGGAGGGGGTCTAGAGCAGTTCTTC	CASSLGGGLEQFF	many	TRBJ2-1	NA	TRBV7-3
TGTGCCAGCAGTCACCCACCGGGTTTCGAGCAGTACTTC	CASSHPPGFEQYF	many	TRBJ2-7	NA	TRBV28
TGTGCCAGCAGCCCAGACAGGGCGGTCTATGGCTACACCTTC	CASSPDRAVYGYTF	NA	TRBJ1-2	TRBD1	TRBV7-9
TGTGCCACGGCGGGTGGTGCCTCGGGAGTGGAAGCTTTCTTT	CATAGGASGVEAFF	NA	TRBJ1-1	NA	TRBV24-1
TGTGCCAGCAGCTTAATGCCGACTAGCGGATACAATGAGCAGTTCTTC	CASSLMPTSGYNEQFF	many	TRBJ2-1	TRBD2	TRBV7-3
TGTGCCAGCAGTTTATCGTTCCCTCCCTACGAGCAGTACTTC	CASSLSFPPYEQYF	many	TRBJ2-7	NA	TRBV27
TGCAGCGTTGCATCCCCTAGCGGCACCCAGTACTTC	CSVASPSGTQYF	NA	TRBJ2-5	TRBD2	TRBV29-1
TGTGCCAGCAAGGTAGCCGGGGGTTCTTACAATGAGCAGTTCTTC	CASKVAGGSYNEQFF	many	TRBJ2-1	NA	TRBV27
TGTGCCAGTGGACAGTCTAACTATGGCTACACCTTC	CASGQSNYGYTF	few	TRBJ1-2	NA	TRBV6-1
TGTGCCTGGAGTCCTACCCATGCTCTTGGGGAGCAGTACTTC	CAWSPTHALGEQYF	few	TRBJ2-7	NA	TRBV30
TGTGCCAGCAGCTTTCTCCGGGACACCGAGCAGTACTTC	CASSFLRDTEQYF	NA	TRBJ2-7	NA	TRBV11-3
TGTGCCAGCAGCTTAATGGGCGTGGCCGGGGAGCTGTTTTTT	CASSLMGVAGELFF	few	TRBJ2-2	NA	TRBV7-3